One and the same sample provided the 27 T cell receptor beta chains below, sequenced in a study of blood T cells in healthy people across ages. With a J-beta primer mix and a sample-barcoded 5' primer, a second PCR ran about 7 to 11 cycles. Using its own MiXCR run on the 5' RACE reads, TCRdb lists one record per CDR3 protein. The sample includes 450,000 to 700,000 distinct CDR3 sequences, 27% of them seen just once. Specimen: blood. The receptors come from a woman aged 70-85 years in good health.

This clonotype was picked up a small number of times. J is TRBJ2-5 and V is TRBV6-2 or TRBV6-3; 7 bases map to TRBD1. J lost 5 bases, V lost 6 bases, and 6 bases had no gene match. In germline, CDR1 is MNHEY, CDR2 SVGEGT. The CDR3 runs to 13 residues. The DNA of the CDR3 is TGTGCCAGCAGGAATACAGGGGACGAGACCCAGTACTTC. Amino acids: CASRNTGDETQYF.

Notes on this clonotype: One end of the junction varies from germline; a read error may be responsible. The V call is TRBV15, the J call TRBJ1-4; D gene unclear. Germline V gives CDR1 LNHNV, CDR2 YYDKDF (reference sequence). The CDR3 consists of 13 residues. CDR3 in DNA: TGTGCCACCAGTAGAGTGTCGGGGGAAAAACTGTTTTTT. Encoded protein: CATSRVSGEKLFF.

The gene calls are TRBV27 and TRBJ2-5; D may correspond to TRBD1 or TRBD2 (5 bases each). Germline CDR1 reads MNHEY; CDR2 reads SMNVEV (reference sequence). V lost 8 bases and J lost 5, with 21 bases in between. The CDR3 consists of 15 residues. The CDR3 DNA follows: TGTGCCAGCTCTTCGGCCGGGATCCCAGGGGAGACCCAGTACTTC. This codes for CASSSAGIPGETQYF.

The genes are TRBV4-3 and TRBJ2-5; D unresolved. Gene TRBJ2-1 matches the end of the DNA better, so the J call may be wrong. The V gene's germline CDR1 is LGHNA and CDR2 YSLEER. This CDR3 has 15 residues. The chain's CDR3 is CASSQIGDLSNEQFF. The CDR3 DNA reads as TGCGCCAGCAGCCAAATTGGAGATCTCTCCAATGAGCAGTTCTTC.

The sample holds a few counts of this clonotype. Compared with germline, one end of the junction differs, possibly owing to a read error. The chain links TRBV7-2 to TRBJ1-6, with 7 bases lining up with TRBD1. The CDR3 spans 16 residues. Germline CDR1 and CDR2: SGHTA and FQGNSA. CDR3 protein: CAGSLEGGQYNSPLHF. The CDR3 nucleotides are TGTGCCGGCAGCTTAGAAGGGGGACAGTATAATTCACCCCTCCACTTT. Drawing the rest from reference TRBV7-2 and TRBJ1-6, the complete variable domain is GAGVSQSPSNKVTEKGKDVELRCDPISGHTALYWYRQSLGQGLEFLIYFQGNSAPDKSGLPSDRFSAERTGGSVSTLTIQRTQQEDSAVYLCAGSLEGGQYNSPLHFGNGTRLTVT.

In its sample, this clonotype was seen a few times. The chain employs TRBV29-1 and TRBJ2-2; TRBD1 agrees at 7 bases. The germline V gene encodes CDR1 SQVTM and CDR2 ANQGSEA. The CDR3 spans 16 residues. The ends lost 0 bases at V and 1 base at J; junction bases unmatched: 5. Here the CDR3 reads CSVEEGPGGNTGELFF. The CDR3 DNA is TGCAGCGTTGAAGAAGGTCCAGGGGGGAACACCGGGGAGCTGTTTTTT.

This clonotype has more than one count but fewer than ten. This CDR3 reads CASTNVGANGYTF. CDR3 in DNA: TGCGCCAGCACCAATGTGGGGGCTAATGGCTACACCTTC. The J gene is TRBJ1-2, the V gene TRBV5-1, with a tentative D call TRBD1 (6 bases). The CDR3 sequence is 13 residues long. Per germline, CDR1 SGHRS and CDR2 YFSETQ. V was cut by 6 bases and J by 6 bases, with 15 bases left in between. Combining the CDR3 with reference TRBV5-1 and TRBJ1-2 gives the whole variable domain KAGVTQTPRYLIKTRGQQVTLSCSPISGHRSVSWYQQTPGQGLQFLFEYFSETQRNKGNFPGRFSGRQFSNSRSEMNVSTLELGDSALYLCASTNVGANGYTFGSGTRLTVV.

This clonotype was detected a few times. CDR3 in amino acids: CASSLGQGAYGAFF. Written as DNA, the CDR3 is TGTGCCAGCAGTTTGGGACAGGGTGCGTATGGAGCTTTCTTT. This sequence joins TRBV7-3 and TRBJ1-1; the match to TRBD1 covers 9 bases. Trimming cost V 6 bases and J 10 bases; bases outside gene matches: 12. Germline CDR1 SGHTA, CDR2 FQGTGA. The CDR3 sequence is 14 residues long.

This clonotype was seen only a few times. The chain links TRBV5-1 to TRBJ1-1; TRBD1 might be the D (6 bases). V lost 4 bases to trimming and J lost 8 bases, with 18 bases between them. This CDR3 contains 14 residues. Germline CDR1 is SGHRS and CDR2 is YFSETQ. The CDR3 sequence is CASSPGAVLIEAFF. CDR3 DNA: TGCGCCAGCAGCCCGGGGGCCGTTCTAATCGAAGCTTTCTTT. Full variable domain (rest looked up from reference TRBV5-1 and TRBJ1-1): KAGVTQTPRYLIKTRGQQVTLSCSPISGHRSVSWYQQTPGQGLQFLFEYFSETQRNKGNFPGRFSGRQFSNSRSEMNVSTLELGDSALYLCASSPGAVLIEAFFGQGTRLTVV.

The V gene is TRBV20-1, the J gene TRBJ1-2; 8 bases line up with TRBD1. V shed 1 base and J 1 base; nucleotides not matched to a gene: 5. The CDR3 loop spans 15 amino acids. The germline gives CDR1 DFQATT, CDR2 SNEGSKA (reference sequence). This chain's CDR3 is CSARGTGTFNYGYTF. CDR3 coding DNA: TGCAGTGCTAGAGGGACAGGGACCTTTAACTATGGCTACACCTTC.

Only a few counts were recorded for this clonotype. This chain joins TRBV5-6 and TRBJ1-3; D not certain. Deletions cut 6 bases from V and 0 bases from J, with 10 bases between. The CDR3 is 14 residues long. CDR1 and CDR2 (germline): SGHDT, YYEEEE. This CDR3 reads CASTDISSGNTIYF. CDR3 DNA sequence: TGTGCCAGCACCGACATTAGCTCTGGAAACACCATATATTTT.

V usage is TRBV11-1 and J usage is TRBJ2-1, with D perhaps matching TRBD1 (5 bases). V gave up 1 base and J gave up 5 bases, with 15 bases separating them. Germline V gene sequence: CDR1 SGHAT, CDR2 FQDESV (reference sequence). The CDR3 spans 16 residues. CDR3 sequence reads: CASSLGFQGNHNEQFF. CDR3 nucleotides: TGTGCCAGCAGCTTAGGATTTCAGGGTAACCACAATGAGCAGTTCTTC.

The genes are TRBV5-1 and TRBJ1-1, with a possible D match to TRBD1 (5 bases). The CDR3 sequence is 15 residues long. Trimming pared 3 bases from V and 4 bases from J, leaving 16 bases between. The germline V gene has CDR1 SGHRS and CDR2 YFSETQ. As DNA, the CDR3 is TGCGCCAGCAGCTCCGTGCCCCGGGGCAGCACTGAAGCTTTCTTT. It translates to CASSSVPRGSTEAFF.

The V call is TRBV7-8, the J call TRBJ2-1, with D perhaps assigned TRBD1 or TRBD2 (5 bases each). The CDR3 contains 13 residues. Germline assignment: CDR1 SGHVS and CDR2 FQNEAQ. The germline V and J ends were trimmed by 8 bases and 7 bases, with 15 bases remaining between them. The CDR3 DNA reads as TGTGCCAGCGGGGGTCCCTCGGGGAATGAGCAGTTCTTC. Amino acids: CASGGPSGNEQFF.

The rearrangement uses TRBV9 and TRBJ1-2, with a weak D call TRBD1 (5 bases). From germline, CDR1 is SGDLS and CDR2 YYNGEE. This CDR3 comprises 15 residues. V lost 4 bases, J lost 2 bases, and 15 bases lay in between. CDR3 DNA: TGTGCCAGCAGCAACCGGGACGGACTAAACTATGGCTACACCTTC. Its protein product is CASSNRDGLNYGYTF.

This clonotype has a count of ten or more. The CDR3 protein is CASRLWRGSYEQYF. The CDR3 DNA reads TGTGCCAGCAGACTTTGGAGGGGCTCCTACGAGCAGTACTTC. The genes are TRBV6-2 or TRBV6-3 and TRBJ2-7, with TRBD2 as a possible D gene (6 bases). The CDR3 covers 14 residues. V lost 6 bases to trimming and J lost 0 bases, with 12 bases between them. Germline V CDR1 and CDR2: MNHEY, SVGEGT.

This chain connects TRBV7-3 to TRBJ1-2; no firm D call. Trimming left V 4 bases short and J 8 bases short, with 20 bases between. Germline loops: CDR1 SGHTA, CDR2 FQGTGA. There are 15 residues in the CDR3. The CDR3 protein is CASSSSSVGGNGYTF. The CDR3 coding sequence is TGTGCCAGCAGCTCTAGTTCCGTTGGTGGGAACGGCTACACCTTC.

This clonotype has more than one count but fewer than ten. J is TRBJ2-5 and V is TRBV20-1; D ambiguous. The DNA end lines up better with TRBJ2-7; the J call may be wrong. The length of the CDR3 is 13 residues. CDR1 and CDR2 (germline): DFQATT, SNEGSKA (reference sequence). CDR3 loop: CSARRHHGDEQYF. DNA of the CDR3: TGCAGTGCTAGACGCCACCACGGCGACGAGCAGTACTTC.

This clonotype came up a few times. This CDR3 is CSARDTGQGGDTQYF. Here the CDR3 DNA reads TGCAGTGCTAGAGATACAGGACAGGGGGGTGATACGCAGTATTTT. The chain combines TRBV20-1 with TRBJ2-3; 10 nucleotides match TRBD1. This CDR3 has 15 amino acids. Trimming took 0 bases from V and 6 from J; bases not matched to a gene: 6. The germline V gene encodes CDR1 DFQATT and CDR2 SNEGSKA (reference sequence).

The chain combines TRBV6-2 or TRBV6-3 with TRBJ2-5, with D perhaps matching TRBD1 (6 bases). The CDR3 loop spans 14 amino acids. V was cut by 7 bases and J by 5 bases, with 17 bases left in between. Germline V lookup: CDR1 MNHEY, CDR2 SVGEGT. The CDR3 sequence is CASTHPDSRETQYF. The CDR3 DNA follows: TGTGCCAGCACCCACCCGGACAGTAGGGAGACCCAGTACTTC.

This clonotype appeared a few times. A read error may account for a junction end that differs from germline. The rearrangement uses TRBV11-3 and TRBJ2-3; 8 bases map to TRBD2. CDR1 and CDR2 (germline): SGHNT, YENEEA. The CDR3 spans 16 residues. DNA of the CDR3: TGTGCCAGCAGCTTAGGGTTTAGCGGGGCAACAGATACGCAATATTTT. This translates into CASSLGFSGATDTQYF.

This sequence joins TRBV15 and TRBJ2-5; possibly TRBD1 for D (5 bases). Germline loops: CDR1 LNHNV, CDR2 YYDKDF (reference sequence). Trimming took off 1 base at V and 4 bases at J, with 7 bases between the two ends. The CDR3 covers 13 residues. CDR3 sequence (DNA): TGTGCCACCAGCAGAGGGCAGGGAGAGACCCAGTACTTC. Translated, it gives CATSRGQGETQYF.

The gene calls are TRBV6-2 or TRBV6-3 and TRBJ1-5; D is perhaps TRBD1 (5 bases). CDR3 length: 15 amino acids. Trimming stripped 7 bases from V and 3 bases from J, with 16 bases between. The germline V gene encodes CDR1 MNHEY and CDR2 SVGEGT. The CDR3 bases are TGTGCCAGCACCCAGGGAGGGGCGGTCAATCAGCCCCAGCATTTT. Protein sequence: CASTQGGAVNQPQHF.

This clonotype showed up just a few times. This chain links TRBV7-9 with TRBJ2-5; D assignment may be TRBD1 or TRBD2 (5 bases each). The tail of the sequence fits TRBJ2-7 better, so the J call may be wrong. CDR1 SEHNR and CDR2 FQNEAQ come from the germline V gene (reference sequence). This CDR3 contains 16 residues. CDR3 loop: CASSLKSAGRTYEQYF. CDR3 nucleotide sequence: TGTGCCAGCAGCTTAAAGTCGGCAGGGAGAACGTACGAGCAGTACTTC.

The chain joins TRBV20-1 to TRBJ2-5; possibly TRBD2 for D (5 bases). The ends were cut back, 6 bases at V and 4 bases at J, with 9 bases in the middle. Germline CDR1 is DFQATT and CDR2 is SNEGSKA (reference sequence). The CDR3 has 11 amino acids. The CDR3 loop is CSAEAGETQYF. In DNA form, the CDR3 reads TGCAGTGCCGAGGCGGGAGAGACCCAGTACTTC.

Ten or more counts support this clonotype. This sequence joins TRBV20-1 and TRBJ2-5; 9 nucleotides line up with TRBD2. The J call may be faulty, since TRBJ2-1 better matches the DNA end. The CDR3 runs to 13 residues. Germline V gives CDR1 DFQATT, CDR2 SNEGSKA (reference sequence). The CDR3 here is CSARRGGPSEQFF. DNA for the CDR3: TGCAGTGCTAGGCGGGGGGGGCCTAGTGAGCAGTTCTTC.

This clonotype showed up just a few times. A junction boundary mismatches the germline segment, possibly from a read error. This sequence joins TRBV7-2 and TRBJ2-5; 14 bases line up with TRBD2. Per germline, CDR1 SGHTA and CDR2 FQGNSA. The CDR3 is 13 amino acids. CDR3: CASSLGTSGGPFF. The CDR3 DNA reads as TGTGCCAGCAGCTTGGGGACTAGCGGGGGCCCGTTCTTC.